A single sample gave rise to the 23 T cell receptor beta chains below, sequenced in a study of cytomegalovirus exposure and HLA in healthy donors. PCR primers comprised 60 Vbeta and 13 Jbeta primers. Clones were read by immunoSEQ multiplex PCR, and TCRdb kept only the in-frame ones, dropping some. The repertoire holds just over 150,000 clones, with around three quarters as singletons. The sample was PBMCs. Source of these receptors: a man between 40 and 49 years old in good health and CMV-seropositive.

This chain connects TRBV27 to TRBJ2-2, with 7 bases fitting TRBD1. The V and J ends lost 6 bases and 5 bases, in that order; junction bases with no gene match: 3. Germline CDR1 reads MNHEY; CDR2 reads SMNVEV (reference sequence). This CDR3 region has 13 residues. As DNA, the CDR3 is TGTGCCAGCAGGTCACAGGGGACCGGGGAGCTGTTTTTT. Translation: CASRSQGTGELFF.

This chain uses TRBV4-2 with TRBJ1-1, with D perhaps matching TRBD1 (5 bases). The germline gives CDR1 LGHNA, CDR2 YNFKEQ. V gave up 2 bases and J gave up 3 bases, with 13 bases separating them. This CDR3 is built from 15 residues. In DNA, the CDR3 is TGTGCCAGCAGCCAAACTCGGGGGGAGGACACTGAAGCTTTCTTT. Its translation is CASSQTRGEDTEAFF.

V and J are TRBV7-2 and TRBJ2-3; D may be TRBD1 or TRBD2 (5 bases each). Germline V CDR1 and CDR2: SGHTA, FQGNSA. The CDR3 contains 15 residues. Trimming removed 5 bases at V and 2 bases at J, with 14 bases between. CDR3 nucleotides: TGTGCCAGCAGCCTAGGACACGGGGTCACAGATACGCAGTATTTT. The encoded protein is CASSLGHGVTDTQYF.

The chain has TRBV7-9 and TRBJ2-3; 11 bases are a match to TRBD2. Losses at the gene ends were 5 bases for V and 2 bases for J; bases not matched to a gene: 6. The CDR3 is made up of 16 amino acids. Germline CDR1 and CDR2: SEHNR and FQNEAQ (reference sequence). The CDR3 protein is CASSLLTSGNTDTQYF. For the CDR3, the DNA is TGTGCCAGCAGCCTATTGACTAGCGGGAACACAGATACGCAGTATTTT.

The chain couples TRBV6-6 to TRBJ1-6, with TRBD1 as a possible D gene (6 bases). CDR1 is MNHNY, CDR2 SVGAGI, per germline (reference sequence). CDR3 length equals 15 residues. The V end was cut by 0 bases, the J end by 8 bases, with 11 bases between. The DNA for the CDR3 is TGTGCCAGCAGTTACTCCTTCAGGGGTGATTCACCCCTCCACTTT. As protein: CASSYSFRGDSPLHF.

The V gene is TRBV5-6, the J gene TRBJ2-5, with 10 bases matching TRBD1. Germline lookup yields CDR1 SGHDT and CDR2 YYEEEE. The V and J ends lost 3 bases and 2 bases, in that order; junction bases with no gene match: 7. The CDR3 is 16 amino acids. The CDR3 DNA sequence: TGTGCCAGCAGCTCGCGACAGGGGGCGATACAAGAGACCCAGTACTTC. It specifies CASSSRQGAIQETQYF.

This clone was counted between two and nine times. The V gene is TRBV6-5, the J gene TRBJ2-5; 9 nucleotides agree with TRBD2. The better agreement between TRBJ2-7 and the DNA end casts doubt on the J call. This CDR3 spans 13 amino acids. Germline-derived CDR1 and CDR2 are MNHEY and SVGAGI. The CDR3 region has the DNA TGTGCCAGCAGCCTTGAGCGGGGGGTCGAGCAGTACTTC. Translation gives CASSLERGVEQYF.

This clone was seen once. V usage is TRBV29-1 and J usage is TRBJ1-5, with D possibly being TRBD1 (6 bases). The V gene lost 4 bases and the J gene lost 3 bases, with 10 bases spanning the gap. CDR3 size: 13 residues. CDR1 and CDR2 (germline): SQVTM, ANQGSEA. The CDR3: CSVGAGDNQPQHF. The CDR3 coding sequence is TGCAGCGTTGGGGCAGGGGACAATCAGCCCCAGCATTTT.

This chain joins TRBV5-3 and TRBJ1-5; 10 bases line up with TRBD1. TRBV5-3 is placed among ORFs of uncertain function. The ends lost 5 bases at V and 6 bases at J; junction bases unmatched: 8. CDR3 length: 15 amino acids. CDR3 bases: TGTGCCAGAAGACGGGACAGGGGAAAGGTTCAGCCCCAGCATTTT. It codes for CARRRDRGKVQPQHF.

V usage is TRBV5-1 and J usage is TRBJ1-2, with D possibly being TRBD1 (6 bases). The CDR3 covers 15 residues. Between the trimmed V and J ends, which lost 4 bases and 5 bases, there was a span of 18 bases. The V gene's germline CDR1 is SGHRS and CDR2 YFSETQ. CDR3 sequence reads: CASSPQPDRLYGYTF. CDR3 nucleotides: TGCGCCAGCAGCCCACAGCCCGACAGGTTATATGGCTACACCTTC.

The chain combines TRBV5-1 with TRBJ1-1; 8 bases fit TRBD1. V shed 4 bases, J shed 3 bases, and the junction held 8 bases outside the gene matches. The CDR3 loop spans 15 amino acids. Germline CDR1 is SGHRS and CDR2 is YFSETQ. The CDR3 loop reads CASSRQGAIDTEAFF. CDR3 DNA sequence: TGCGCCAGCAGCCGGCAGGGGGCCATAGACACTGAAGCTTTCTTT.

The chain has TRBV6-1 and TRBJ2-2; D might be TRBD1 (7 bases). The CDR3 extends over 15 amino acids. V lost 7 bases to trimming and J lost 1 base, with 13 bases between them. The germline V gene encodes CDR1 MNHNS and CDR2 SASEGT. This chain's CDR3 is CASIPGGMNTGELFF. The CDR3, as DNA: TGTGCCAGCATCCCAGGGGGGATGAACACCGGGGAGCTGTTTTTT.

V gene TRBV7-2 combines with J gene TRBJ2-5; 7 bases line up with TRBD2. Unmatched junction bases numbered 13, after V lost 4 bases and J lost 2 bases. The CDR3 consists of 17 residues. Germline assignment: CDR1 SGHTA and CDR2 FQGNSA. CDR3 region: CASSSPGERGNQETQYF. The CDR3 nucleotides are TGTGCCAGCAGCTCCCCTGGGGAGCGGGGTAATCAAGAGACCCAGTACTTC.

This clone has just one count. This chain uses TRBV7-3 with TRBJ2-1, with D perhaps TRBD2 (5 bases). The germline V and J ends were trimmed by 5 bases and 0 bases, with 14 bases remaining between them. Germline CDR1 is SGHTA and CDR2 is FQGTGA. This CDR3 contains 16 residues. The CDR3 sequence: CASSPLRGSSYNEQFF. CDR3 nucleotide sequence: TGTGCCAGCAGCCCCCTTCGTGGGAGCTCCTACAATGAGCAGTTCTTC.

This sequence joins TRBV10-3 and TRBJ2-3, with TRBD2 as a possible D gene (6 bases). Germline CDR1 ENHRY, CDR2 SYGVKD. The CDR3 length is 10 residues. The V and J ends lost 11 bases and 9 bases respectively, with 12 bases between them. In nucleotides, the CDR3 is TGTGCCTCCGGGGGAGGCACGCAGTATTTT. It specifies CASGGGTQYF.

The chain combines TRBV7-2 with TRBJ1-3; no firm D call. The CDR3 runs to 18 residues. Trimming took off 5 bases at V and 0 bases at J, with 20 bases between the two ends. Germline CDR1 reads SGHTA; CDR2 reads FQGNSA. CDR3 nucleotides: TGTGCCAGCAGCCCGCGGACTCCCCAATTAGACTCTGGAAACACCATATATTTT. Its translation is CASSPRTPQLDSGNTIYF.

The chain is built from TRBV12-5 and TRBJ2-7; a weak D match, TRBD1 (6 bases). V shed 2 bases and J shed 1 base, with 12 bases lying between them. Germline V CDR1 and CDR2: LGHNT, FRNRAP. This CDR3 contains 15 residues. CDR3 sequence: CASGLPRGLSYEQYF. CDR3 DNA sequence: TGTGCTAGTGGTTTGCCCAGGGGATTATCCTACGAGCAGTACTTC.

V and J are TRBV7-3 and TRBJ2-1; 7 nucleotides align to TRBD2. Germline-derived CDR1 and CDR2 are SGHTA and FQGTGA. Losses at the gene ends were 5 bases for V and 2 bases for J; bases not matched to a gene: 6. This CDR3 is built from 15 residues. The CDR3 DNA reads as TGTGCCAGCAGCCCCACCGGGACTACCTACAATGAGCAGTTCTTC. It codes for CASSPTGTTYNEQFF. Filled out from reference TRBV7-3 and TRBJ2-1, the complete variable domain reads GAGVSQTPSNKVTEKGKYVELRCDPISGHTALYWYRQSLGQGPEFLIYFQGTGAADDSGLPNDRFFAVRPEGSVSTLKIQRTERGDSAVYLCASSPTGTTYNEQFFGPGTRLTVL.

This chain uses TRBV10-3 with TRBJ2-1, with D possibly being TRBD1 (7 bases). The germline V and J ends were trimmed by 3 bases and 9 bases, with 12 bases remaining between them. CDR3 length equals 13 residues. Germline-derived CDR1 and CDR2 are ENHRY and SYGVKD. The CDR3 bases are TGTGCCATCAGTGACGGCCAGGGGGGTGAGCAGTTCTTC. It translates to CAISDGQGGEQFF.

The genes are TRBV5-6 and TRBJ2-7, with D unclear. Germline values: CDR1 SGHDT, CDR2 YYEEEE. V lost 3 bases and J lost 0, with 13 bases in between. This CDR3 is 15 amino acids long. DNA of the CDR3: TGTGCCAGCAGCTGGTGGTGGCAAGACTCCTACGAGCAGTACTTC. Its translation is CASSWWWQDSYEQYF. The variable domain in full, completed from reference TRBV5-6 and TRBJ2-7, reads DAGVTQSPTHLIKTRGQQVTLRCSPKSGHDTVSWYQQALGQGPQFIFQYYEEEERQRGNFPDRFSGHQFPNYSSELNVNALLLGDSALYLCASSWWWQDSYEQYFGPGTRLTVT.

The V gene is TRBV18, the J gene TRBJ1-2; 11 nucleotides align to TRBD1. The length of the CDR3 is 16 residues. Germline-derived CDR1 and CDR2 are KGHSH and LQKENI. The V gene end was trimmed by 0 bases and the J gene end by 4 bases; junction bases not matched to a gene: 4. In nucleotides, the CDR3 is TGTGCCAGCTCACCACCGTGGACAGGGGGCTCCTATGGCTACACCTTC. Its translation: CASSPPWTGGSYGYTF.

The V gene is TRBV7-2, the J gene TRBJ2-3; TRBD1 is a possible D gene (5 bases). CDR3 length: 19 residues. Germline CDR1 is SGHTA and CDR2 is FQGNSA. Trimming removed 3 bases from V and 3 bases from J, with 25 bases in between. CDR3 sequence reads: CASSLRQGSGILSTDTQYF. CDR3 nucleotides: TGTGCCAGCAGCTTGAGGCAGGGTAGTGGTATTCTTAGTACAGATACGCAGTATTTT.

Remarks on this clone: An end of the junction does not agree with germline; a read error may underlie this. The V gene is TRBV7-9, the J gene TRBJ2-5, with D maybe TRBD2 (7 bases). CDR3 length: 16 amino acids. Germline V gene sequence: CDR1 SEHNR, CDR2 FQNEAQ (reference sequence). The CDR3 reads CSSSLALGGAQETQYF. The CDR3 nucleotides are TGTTCCAGCAGCTTAGCTTTAGGGGGGGCCCAAGAGACCCAGTACTTC.